The T cell receptor beta chain under discussion was sequenced for a study of regulatory T cells in long-lasting Graves disease. Study-wide points: Researchers reported studying only peripheral blood, not thyroid tissue. Persistent patients shared more public clonotypes (about 2,700) than newly diagnosed patients (approximately 1,000).

Trimming took 6 bases from V and 6 from J, leaving 14 bases between them. The germline V gene encodes CDR1 SGHTA and CDR2 FQGNSA. There are 14 residues in the CDR3. Noted time point: newly diagnosed GD, antithyroid drugs for less than 3 months. Researchers made the TCR library from RNA that was extracted from PBMCs. HTBI primers from iRepertoire and Arm-PCR of CDR3 regions yielded the TCR beta libraries. TCRdb used MiXCR to reprocess the multiplex PCR reads, holding one entry per CDR3 protein. The sample has roughly 380,000 distinct CDR3 sequences, roughly 16% seen once. A few counts support this clonotype. No antigen is known for it.

The chain combines TRBV7-2 with TRBJ2-2, with D perhaps matching TRBD1 (6 bases). The clonotype was recovered from a female donor with Graves disease. The specimen was peripheral blood mononuclear cells (PBMCs), collected at new diagnosis, from a patient treated with antithyroid drugs. CDR3 protein: CASRTQGSAGELFF. CDR3 DNA sequence: TGTGCCAGCAGGACACAGGGAAGTGCCGGGGAGCTGTTTTTT.